Listed below are T cell receptor beta chains from one sample, sequenced in a study of human T cells and chemical hapten exposure. TCRdb re-derived calls from the RACE reads in MiXCR, one entry per CDR3 protein. The sample has more than 55,000 distinct CDR3 sequences, roughly a tenth seen once. Here the sequenced sample was whole blood, taken in connection with sensitization to the hapten diphenylcyclopropenone (DPC). The receptor set was obtained from a man between 40 and 49 years old with alopecia areata. Some clones in this sample may be carry-over from other donors' samples. The CDR3 runs from the conserved cysteine through the conserved F or W. The D gene is left open where the match is weak. Clone sizes are given selectively: once, few, many, or a class where the clone is expanded.

j_call: TRBJ2-3; v_call: TRBV24-1; d_call: NA; clone_size: few; cdr3_nt: TGTGCCACCAGTGATTTGCAAAACAGCGGCACAGATACGCAGTATTTT; cdr3_aa: CATSDLQNSGTDTQYF
j_call: TRBJ2-1; v_call: TRBV25-1; d_call: TRBD1; clone_size: NA; cdr3_nt: TGTGCCAGCAGCGGCGGCAGGGGACAGTTTTTTTACAATGAGCAGTTCTTC; cdr3_aa: CASSGGRGQFFYNEQFF
j_call: TRBJ1-4; v_call: TRBV29-1; d_call: NA; clone_size: once; cdr3_nt: TGCAGCGTGGAGATATCAACTAATGAAAAACTGTTTTTT; cdr3_aa: CSVEISTNEKLFF
j_call: TRBJ1-5; v_call: TRBV28; d_call: TRBD1; clone_size: medium-sized; cdr3_nt: TGTGCCAGCAGTTTTTGGGGACAGGGAGGAGGCAATCAGCCCCAGCATTTT; cdr3_aa: CASSFWGQGGGNQPQHF
j_call: TRBJ2-3; v_call: TRBV9; d_call: NA; clone_size: many; cdr3_nt: TGTGCCAGCAGCGGGGGACGGAGGAGCACAGATACGCAGTATTTT; cdr3_aa: CASSGGRRSTDTQYF
j_call: TRBJ2-2; v_call: TRBV20-1; d_call: TRBD2; clone_size: many; cdr3_nt: TGCAGTGCACCCCTAGCGGATACGAACACCGGGGAGCTGTTTTTT; cdr3_aa: CSAPLADTNTGELFF
j_call: TRBJ2-1; v_call: TRBV5-6; d_call: TRBD1; clone_size: many; cdr3_nt: TGTGCCAGCAGCGCCTTGCGGCGGGACAGGGGGACTATTGAGCGTTTCTTC; cdr3_aa: CASSALRRDRGTIERFF
j_call: TRBJ2-1; v_call: TRBV12-3/TRBV12-4; d_call: NA; clone_size: NA; cdr3_nt: TGTGCCAGCAGTTTAGGGGACCTAGCGCCCAATGAGCAGTTCTTC; cdr3_aa: CASSLGDLAPNEQFF
j_call: TRBJ2-5; v_call: TRBV11-2; d_call: NA; clone_size: NA; cdr3_nt: TGTGCCAGCAGCTTATCGGCGCAAGAGACCCAGTACTTC; cdr3_aa: CASSLSAQETQYF
j_call: TRBJ2-2; v_call: TRBV6-6; d_call: TRBD1; clone_size: many; cdr3_nt: TGTGCCAGCAGGGGGACAGGGAACACCGGGGAGCTGTTTTTT; cdr3_aa: CASRGTGNTGELFF
j_call: TRBJ2-3; v_call: TRBV5-1; d_call: NA; clone_size: NA; cdr3_nt: TGCGCCAGCAGCTCGTCACGATCTAGGAGGCACACAGATACGCAGTATTTT; cdr3_aa: CASSSSRSRRHTDTQYF
j_call: TRBJ2-2; v_call: TRBV12-3/TRBV12-4; d_call: TRBD1; clone_size: many; cdr3_nt: TGTGCCAGCAGTCCGACAGGGGATGTCGCCGGGGAGCTGTTTTTT; cdr3_aa: CASSPTGDVAGELFF